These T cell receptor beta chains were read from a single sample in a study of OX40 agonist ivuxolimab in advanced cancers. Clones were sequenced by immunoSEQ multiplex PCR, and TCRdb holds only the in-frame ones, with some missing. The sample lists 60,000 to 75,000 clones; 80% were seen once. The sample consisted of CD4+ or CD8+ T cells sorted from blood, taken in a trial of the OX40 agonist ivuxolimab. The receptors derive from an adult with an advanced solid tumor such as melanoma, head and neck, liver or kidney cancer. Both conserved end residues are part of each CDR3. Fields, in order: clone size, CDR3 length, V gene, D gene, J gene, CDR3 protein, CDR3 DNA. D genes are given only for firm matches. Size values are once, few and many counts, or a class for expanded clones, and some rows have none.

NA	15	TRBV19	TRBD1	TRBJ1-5	CASSTGQGSNQPQHF	TGTGCCAGTAGTACGGGACAGGGAAGCAATCAGCCCCAGCATTTT
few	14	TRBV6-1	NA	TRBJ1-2	CASSESGRVYGYTF	TGTGCCAGCAGTGAGTCAGGTCGGGTCTATGGCTACACCTTC
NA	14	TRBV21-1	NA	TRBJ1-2	CASIRSGRNYGYTF	TGTGCCAGCATAAGGTCGGGGCGTAACTATGGCTACACCTTC
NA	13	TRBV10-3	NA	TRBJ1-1	CAISERGPSEAFF	TGTGCCATCAGTGAGCGGGGGCCATCTGAAGCTTTCTTT
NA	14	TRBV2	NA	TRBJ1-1	CASSEATANTEAFF	TGTGCCAGCAGTGAAGCGACCGCGAACACTGAAGCTTTCTTT
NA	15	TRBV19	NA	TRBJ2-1	CASSMALTSYNEQFF	TGTGCCAGTAGTATGGCTCTTACCTCCTACAATGAGCAGTTCTTC
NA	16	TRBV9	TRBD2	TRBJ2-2	CASSETSGGLPGELFF	TGTGCCAGCAGTGAGACTAGCGGGGGTTTGCCCGGGGAGCTGTTTTTT
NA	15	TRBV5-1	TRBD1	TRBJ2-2	CASSLGQVGTGELFF	TGCGCCAGCAGCTTAGGACAGGTCGGCACCGGGGAGCTGTTTTTT
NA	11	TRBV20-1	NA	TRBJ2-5	CSAPTVETQYF	TGCAGTGCTCCGACGGTGGAGACCCAGTACTTC
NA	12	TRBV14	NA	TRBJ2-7	CASSQDRIEQYF	TGTGCCAGCAGCCAAGATCGGATCGAGCAGTACTTC
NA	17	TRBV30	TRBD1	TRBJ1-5	CAWSVQNRGGGYQPQHF	TGTGCCTGGAGTGTCCAAAACAGGGGAGGGGGTTATCAGCCCCAGCATTTT
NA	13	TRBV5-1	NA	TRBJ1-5	CASSWDGYQPQHF	TGCGCCAGCAGCTGGGACGGCTATCAGCCCCAGCATTTT
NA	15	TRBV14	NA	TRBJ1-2	CASSQGLPANYGYTF	TGTGCCAGCAGCCAAGGCCTACCAGCTAACTATGGCTACACCTTC
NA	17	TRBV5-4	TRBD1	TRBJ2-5	CASSTFGQGVYQETQYF	TGTGCCAGCAGCACGTTTGGACAGGGGGTGTACCAAGAGACCCAGTACTTC
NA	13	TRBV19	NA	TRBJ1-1	CASSIGTNRGAFF	TGTGCCAGTAGTATCGGGACCAACCGGGGAGCTTTCTTT
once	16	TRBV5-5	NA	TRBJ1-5	CASSLGDSGGWQPQHF	TGTGCCAGCAGCTTGGGGGACTCCGGGGGTTGGCAGCCCCAGCATTTT
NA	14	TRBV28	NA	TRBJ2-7	CATATPPVPYEQYF	TGTGCCACCGCAACGCCCCCAGTACCCTACGAGCAGTACTTC
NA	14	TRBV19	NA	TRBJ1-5	CASSPRGWGQPQHF	TGTGCCAGTAGTCCTAGGGGTTGGGGACAGCCCCAGCATTTT
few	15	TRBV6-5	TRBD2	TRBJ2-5	CASSYGSGGGETQYF	TGTGCCAGCAGTTACGGTAGCGGGGGTGGGGAGACCCAGTACTTC
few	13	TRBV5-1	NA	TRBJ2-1	CASSLDERDEQFF	TGCGCCAGCAGCTTGGACGAGCGGGATGAGCAGTTCTTC
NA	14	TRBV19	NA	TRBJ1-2	CASSIPGTDYGYTF	TGTGCCAGTAGTATACCGGGGACCGATTATGGCTACACCTTC
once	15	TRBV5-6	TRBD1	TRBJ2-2	CASSGGRGGSGELFF	TGTGCCAGCAGCGGTGGAAGAGGGGGCTCCGGGGAGCTGTTTTTT
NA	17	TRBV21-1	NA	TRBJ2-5	CASSKSKPGYPKETQYF	TGTGCCAGCAGCAAATCCAAGCCGGGCTACCCAAAAGAGACCCAGTACTTC
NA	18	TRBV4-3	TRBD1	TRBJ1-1	CASSQDVYDRGPGTEAFF	TGCGCCAGCAGCCAAGATGTATATGACAGGGGGCCGGGCACTGAAGCTTTCTTT
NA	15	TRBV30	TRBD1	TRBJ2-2	CAWRGRQGNTGELFF	TGTGCCTGGAGAGGAAGACAGGGGAACACCGGGGAGCTGTTTTTT
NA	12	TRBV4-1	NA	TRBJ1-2	CASSPAGYGYTF	TGCGCCAGCAGCCCTGCAGGCTATGGCTACACCTTC
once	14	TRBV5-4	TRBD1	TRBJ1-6	CASSDGQANSPLHF	TGTGCCAGCAGCGACGGACAGGCAAATTCACCCCTCCACTTT
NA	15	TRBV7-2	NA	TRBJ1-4	CASSRRKATNEKLFF	TGTGCCAGCAGCCGGCGGAAGGCCACTAATGAAAAACTGTTTTTT
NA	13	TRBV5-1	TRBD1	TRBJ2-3	CASAGQGTDTQYF	TGCGCCAGCGCGGGACAGGGAACGGATACGCAGTATTTT
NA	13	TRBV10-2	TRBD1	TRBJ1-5	CASTGTGNQPQHF	TGCGCCAGCACCGGGACAGGGAATCAGCCCCAGCATTTT
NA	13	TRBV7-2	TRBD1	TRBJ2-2	CAARGLRTGELFF	TGTGCTGCCAGGGGGCTGAGGACCGGGGAGCTGTTTTTT
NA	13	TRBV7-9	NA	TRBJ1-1	CASSLAMNTEAFF	TGTGCCAGCAGCTTAGCCATGAACACTGAAGCTTTCTTT
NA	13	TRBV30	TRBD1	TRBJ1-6	CAWSSDRPGTLHF	TGTGCCTGGAGTTCGGACAGGCCAGGAACCCTCCACTTT
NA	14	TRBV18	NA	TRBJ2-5	CASSPPYRGETQYF	TGTGCCAGCTCACCACCGTATCGAGGCGAGACCCAGTACTTC
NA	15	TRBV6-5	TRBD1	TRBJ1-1	CASSYSQGARTEAFF	TGTGCCAGCAGTTACTCGCAGGGGGCGAGGACTGAAGCTTTCTTT
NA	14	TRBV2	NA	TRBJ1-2	CASSEARQSYGYTF	TGTGCCAGCAGTGAAGCGCGGCAGAGCTATGGCTACACCTTC
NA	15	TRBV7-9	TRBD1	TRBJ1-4	CASRDPGTGSEKLFF	TGTGCCAGCAGAGACCCCGGGACAGGGTCCGAAAAACTGTTTTTT
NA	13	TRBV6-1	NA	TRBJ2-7	CASSETGTYEQYF	TGTGCCAGCAGTGAAACAGGGACCTACGAGCAGTACTTC
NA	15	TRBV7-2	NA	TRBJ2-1	CASSLAPVRGLEQFF	TGTGCCAGCAGCTTAGCACCAGTCAGGGGCCTTGAGCAGTTCTTC
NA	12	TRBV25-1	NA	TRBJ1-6	CATRERDSPLHF	TGTGCCACCCGAGAAAGGGATTCACCCCTCCACTTT
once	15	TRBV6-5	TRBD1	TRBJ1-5	CASSRQGTRNQPQHF	TGTGCCAGCAGCCGACAGGGGACCCGGAATCAGCCCCAGCATTTT
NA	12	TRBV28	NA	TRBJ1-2	CASSLEGGGYTF	TGTGCCAGCAGTTTAGAAGGGGGTGGCTACACCTTC
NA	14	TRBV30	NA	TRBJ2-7	CAWSLGQPSYEQYF	TGTGCCTGGAGTCTTGGGCAACCCTCCTACGAGCAGTACTTC
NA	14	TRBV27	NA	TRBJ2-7	CASSRITGYNEQYF	TGTGCCAGCAGCCGGATCACCGGGTATAACGAGCAGTACTTC
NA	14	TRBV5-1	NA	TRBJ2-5	CASSFGGPRETQYF	TGCGCCAGCAGCTTTGGGGGCCCACGGGAGACCCAGTACTTC
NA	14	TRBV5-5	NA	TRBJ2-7	CASYKSATSYEQYF	TGTGCCAGCTATAAATCAGCCACCTCCTACGAGCAGTACTTC
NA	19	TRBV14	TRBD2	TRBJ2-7	CASSPAIGLAGGRTYEQYF	TGTGCCAGCAGTCCCGCGATAGGACTAGCGGGGGGCAGGACCTACGAGCAGTACTTC
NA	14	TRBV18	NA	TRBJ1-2	CASSPTGLGVGYTF	TGTGCCAGCTCACCTACGGGTTTGGGGGTTGGCTACACCTTC
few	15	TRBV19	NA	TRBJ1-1	CASSIGSTMNTEAFF	TGTGCCAGTAGTATAGGTTCAACGATGAACACTGAAGCTTTCTTT
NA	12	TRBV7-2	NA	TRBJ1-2	CASSLGSYGYTF	TGTGCCAGCAGCCTCGGCAGTTATGGCTACACCTTC
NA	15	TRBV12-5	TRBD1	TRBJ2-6	CASGRTGTGANVLTF	TGTGCTAGTGGTAGGACAGGGACTGGGGCCAACGTCCTGACTTTC
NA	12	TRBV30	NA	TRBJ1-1	CAWSVQIPEAFF	TGTGCCTGGAGTGTACAGATCCCTGAAGCTTTCTTT
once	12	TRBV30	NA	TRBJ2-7	CAWSVLYYEQYF	TGTGCCTGGAGTGTATTATACTACGAGCAGTACTTC